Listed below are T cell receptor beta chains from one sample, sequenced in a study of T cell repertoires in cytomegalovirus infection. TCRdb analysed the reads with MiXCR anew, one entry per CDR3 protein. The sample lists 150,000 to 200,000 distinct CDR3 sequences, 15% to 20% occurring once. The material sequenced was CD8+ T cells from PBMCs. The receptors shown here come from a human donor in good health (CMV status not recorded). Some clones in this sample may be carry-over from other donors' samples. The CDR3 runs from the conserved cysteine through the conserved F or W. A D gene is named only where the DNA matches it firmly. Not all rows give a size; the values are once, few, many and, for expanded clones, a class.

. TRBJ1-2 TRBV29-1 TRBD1 TGCAGCGTTCCGGGACAGTATGGCTACACCTTC CSVPGQYGYTF
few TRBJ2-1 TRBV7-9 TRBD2 TGTGCCAGCAGCGGACTAGCGGGAGGTGAGCAGTTCTTC CASSGLAGGEQFF
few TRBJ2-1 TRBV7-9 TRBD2 TGTGCCAGCAGCTTATGGGCGGGAGCCTCCTACAATGAGCAGTTCTTC CASSLWAGASYNEQFF
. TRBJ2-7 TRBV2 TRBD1 TGTGCCAGCAGAACCGGGACAGGCCACTACGAGCAGTACTTC CASRTGTGHYEQYF
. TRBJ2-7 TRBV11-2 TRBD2 TGTGCCAGCAGCTGGCGGGGGGGGCAGTACTTC CASSWRGGQYF
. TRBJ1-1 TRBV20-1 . TGCAGTGCCCGGACACTTGAAGCTTTCTTT CSARTLEAFF
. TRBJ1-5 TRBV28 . TGTGCCACCCTTACATACTATAGCAATCAGCCCCAGCATTTT CATLTYYSNQPQHF
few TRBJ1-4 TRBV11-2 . TGTGCCAGCAGCTTCGGCCAGCGCACAACTAATGAAAAACTGTTTTTT CASSFGQRTTNEKLFF
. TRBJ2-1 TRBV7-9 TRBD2 TGTGCCAGCAGCCCGGCCGGGACTAGCAGGGACCATGAGCAGTTCTTC CASSPAGTSRDHEQFF
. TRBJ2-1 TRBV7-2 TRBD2 TGTGCCAGCAGCTTTTCTAGCGGGGGGGGAAATGAGCAGTTCTTC CASSFSSGGGNEQFF
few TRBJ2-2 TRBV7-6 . TGTGCCAGCAGCTTCGAGAGCGGGCCGGTCGGGGAGCTGTTTTTT CASSFESGPVGELFF
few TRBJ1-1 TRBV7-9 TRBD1 TGTGCCAGCGTGGACAGGGGTGACACTGAAGCTTTCTTT CASVDRGDTEAFF
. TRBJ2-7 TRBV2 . TGTGCCAGCAGCCCTAGGGACCTTGCCCACGAGCAGTACTTC CASSPRDLAHEQYF
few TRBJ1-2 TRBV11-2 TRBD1 TGTGCCAGCAGCTCCCCCCGACAGGGACGGAGCTATGGCTACACCTTC CASSSPRQGRSYGYTF
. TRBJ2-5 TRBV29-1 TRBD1 TGCAGCGTTGAGGGAAATGACCTGACAGGGGAGAGGAAGACCCAGTACTTC CSVEGNDLTGERKTQYF
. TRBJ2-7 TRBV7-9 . TGTGCCAGCAGCCCTCCAAATTACGAGCAGTACTTC CASSPPNYEQYF
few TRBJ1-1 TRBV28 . TGTGCCAGCAGTTTGCCCAAAGGAGAGGACACTGAAGCTTTCTTT CASSLPKGEDTEAFF
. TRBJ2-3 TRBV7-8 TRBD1 TGTGCCAGCAGCTTCTCACCCTCCGACAGGGGGCTAGGAGATACGCAGTATTTT CASSFSPSDRGLGDTQYF
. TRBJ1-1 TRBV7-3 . TGTGCCAGCAGCTTAATCAGGGCCCAGGGCACTGAAGCTTTCTTT CASSLIRAQGTEAFF
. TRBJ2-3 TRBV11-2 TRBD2 TGTGCCAGCAGCTTCGGCGGGAGAGCTGAAGATACGCAGTATTTT CASSFGGRAEDTQYF
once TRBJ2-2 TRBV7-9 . TGTGCCAGCAGCTTAGCGGGTCAAGGGATCCGGTTCACCGGGGAGCTGTTTTTT CASSLAGQGIRFTGELFF
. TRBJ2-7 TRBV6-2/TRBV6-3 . TGTGCCAGCAGCCGCTACGCTGGGGCCACCTACGAGCAGTACTTC CASSRYAGATYEQYF
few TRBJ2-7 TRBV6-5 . TGTGCCAGCAGTCTAACCGACTTTTCCTACGAGCAGTACTTC CASSLTDFSYEQYF
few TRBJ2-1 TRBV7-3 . TGTGCCAGCAGCCCCCTCTTGATCGGGGATGGCTACAATGAGCAGTTCTTC CASSPLLIGDGYNEQFF
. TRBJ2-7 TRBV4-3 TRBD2 TGCGCCAGCAGCCAAGATGGAACTAGCGGGGGGTCCTACGAGCAGTACTTC CASSQDGTSGGSYEQYF
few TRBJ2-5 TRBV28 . TGTGCCACGATCTCCAGGGGCCAAGAGACCCAGTACTTC CATISRGQETQYF
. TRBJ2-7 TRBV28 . TGTGCCAGCAGTCCGCCGACCGGCAACACAGACGAGCAGTACTTC CASSPPTGNTDEQYF
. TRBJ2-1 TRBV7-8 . TGTGCCAGCAGCCGCTCAGGCGTTAGTCACAATGAGCAGTTCTTC CASSRSGVSHNEQFF
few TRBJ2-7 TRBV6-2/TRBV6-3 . TGTGCCAGCAGGGTCGGGGGTTTAAACTCCTACGAGCAGTACTTC CASRVGGLNSYEQYF
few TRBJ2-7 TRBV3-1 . TGTGCCAGCAGCCAAGTTGAGCGGGCCCCTGCCGGCTACGAGCAGTACTTC CASSQVERAPAGYEQYF
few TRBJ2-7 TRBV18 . TGTGCCAGCTCAGAGTCTGGAGGCGGATACTACGAGCAGTACTTC CASSESGGGYYEQYF
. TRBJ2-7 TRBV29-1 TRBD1 TGCAGCGTTGTCCCTAAGGGGGCCTCCTACGAGCAGTACTTC CSVVPKGASYEQYF
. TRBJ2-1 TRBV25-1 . TGTGCCAGCGAATCCCAAGGTGGGACACACTCCTACAATGAGCAGTTCTTC CASESQGGTHSYNEQFF
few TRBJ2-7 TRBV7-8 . TGTGCCAGCAGCCTGGGGAAGGAGGCCTACGAGCAGTACTTC CASSLGKEAYEQYF
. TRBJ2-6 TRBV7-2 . TGTGCCAGCAGCTTACCGGCATCCTACTCTGGGGCCAACGTCCTGACTTTC CASSLPASYSGANVLTF
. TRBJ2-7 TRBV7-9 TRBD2 TGTGCCAGCAGCTTAGATGCGGGAGGACACTACGAGCAGTACTTC CASSLDAGGHYEQYF
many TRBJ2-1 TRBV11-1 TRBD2 TGTGCCAGCAGCCCAAATGGACTAGCGGGAGACAGCTCCTACAATGAGCAGTTCTTC CASSPNGLAGDSSYNEQFF
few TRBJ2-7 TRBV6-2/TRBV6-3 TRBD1 TGTGCCAGCAGTTCCCTCAGGGACAGGGACGAGCAGTACTTC CASSSLRDRDEQYF
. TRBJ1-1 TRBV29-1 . TGCAGCGTTGAAGATCCCGGGACAAGAAATGAAGCTTTCTTT CSVEDPGTRNEAFF
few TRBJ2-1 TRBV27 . TGTGCCAGCAGTCCGATGCTCCGTGAAGGGGATGAGCAGTTCTTC CASSPMLREGDEQFF
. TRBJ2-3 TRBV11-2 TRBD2 TGTGCCAGCCATAGCGGGACTGGAGCAGATACGCAGTATTTT CASHSGTGADTQYF
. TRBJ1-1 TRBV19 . TGTGCCAGTAGTATTATCGGCACTGAAGCTTTCTTT CASSIIGTEAFF
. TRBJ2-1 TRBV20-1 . TGCAGTGCTAGAGACCAGACGGGGAGCTCCTACAATGAGCAGTTCTTC CSARDQTGSSYNEQFF
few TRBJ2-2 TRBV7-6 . TGTGCCAGCAGCTACCAGGGGGGAGCTGACACCGGGGAGCTGTTTTTT CASSYQGGADTGELFF
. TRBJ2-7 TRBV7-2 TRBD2 TGTGCCAGCAGCTTAGTACTAGCGGGGGGTTCTTCCTACGAGCAGTACTTC CASSLVLAGGSSYEQYF
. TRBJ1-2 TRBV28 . TGTGCCAGCAGTTTAGTGGCACCCGACTATGGCTACACCTTC CASSLVAPDYGYTF
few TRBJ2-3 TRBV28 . TGTGCCAGCGGCTCAGAGGGGAGATGGGGCACAGATACGCAGTATTTT CASGSEGRWGTDTQYF
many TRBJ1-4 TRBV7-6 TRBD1 TGTGCCAGCAGCCCCGAAGGGGGCAGGCCTAATGAAAAACTGTTTTTT CASSPEGGRPNEKLFF
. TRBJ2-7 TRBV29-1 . TGCAGCGTCAAATCAGGGGACACCTACGAGCAGTACTTC CSVKSGDTYEQYF
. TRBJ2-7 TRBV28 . TGTGCCAGCAGCCGTGGAGGGAACTCCTACGAGCAGTACTTC CASSRGGNSYEQYF